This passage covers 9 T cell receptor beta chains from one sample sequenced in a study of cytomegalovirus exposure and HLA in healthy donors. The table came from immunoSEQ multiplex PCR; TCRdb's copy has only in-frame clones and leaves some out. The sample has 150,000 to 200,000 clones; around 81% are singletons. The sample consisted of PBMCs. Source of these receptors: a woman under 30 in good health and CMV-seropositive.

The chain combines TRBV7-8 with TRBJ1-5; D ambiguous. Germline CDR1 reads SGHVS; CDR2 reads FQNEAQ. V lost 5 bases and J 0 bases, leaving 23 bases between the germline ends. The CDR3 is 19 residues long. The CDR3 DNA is TGTGCCAGCAGCCCGATAGCGAGGGCAGGACTCTATAGCAATCAGCCCCAGCATTTT. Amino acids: CASSPIARAGLYSNQPQHF.

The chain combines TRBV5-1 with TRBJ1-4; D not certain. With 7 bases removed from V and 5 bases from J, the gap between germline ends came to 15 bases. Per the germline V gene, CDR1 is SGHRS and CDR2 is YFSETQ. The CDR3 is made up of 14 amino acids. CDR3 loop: CASGPGSRNEKLFF. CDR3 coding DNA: TGCGCCAGCGGCCCCGGCTCGCGGAATGAAAAACTGTTTTTT.

The CDR3 region is CASSSGTGAQETQYF. The CDR3 coding sequence is TGTGCCAGCTCATCCGGGACAGGGGCCCAAGAGACCCAGTACTTC. The rearrangement links TRBV18 to TRBJ2-5, with 10 bases identical to TRBD1. Germline V gene lookup returns CDR1 KGHSH and CDR2 LQKENI. This CDR3 has 15 residues. Germline trimming cut 5 bases from V and 1 base from J; bases unmatched to any gene: 4.

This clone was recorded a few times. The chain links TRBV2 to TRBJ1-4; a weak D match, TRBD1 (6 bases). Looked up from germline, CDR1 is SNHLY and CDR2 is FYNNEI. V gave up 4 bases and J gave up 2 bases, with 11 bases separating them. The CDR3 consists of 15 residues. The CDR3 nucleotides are TGTGCCAGCAGTGTAGACAGGACGACTAATGAAAAACTGTTTTTT. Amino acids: CASSVDRTTNEKLFF.

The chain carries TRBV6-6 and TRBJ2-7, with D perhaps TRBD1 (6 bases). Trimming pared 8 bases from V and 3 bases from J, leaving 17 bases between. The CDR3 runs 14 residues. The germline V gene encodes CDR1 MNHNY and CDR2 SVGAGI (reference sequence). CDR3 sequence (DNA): TGTGCCAGCGACTCACGGCAGGGGCTCTACGAGCAGTACTTC. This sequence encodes CASDSRQGLYEQYF.

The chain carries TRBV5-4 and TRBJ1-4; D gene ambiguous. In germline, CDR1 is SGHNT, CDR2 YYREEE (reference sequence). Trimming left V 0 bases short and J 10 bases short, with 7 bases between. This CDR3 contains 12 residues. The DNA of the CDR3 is TGTGCCAGCAGCTTGGCCACGGGAAAACTGTTTTTT. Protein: CASSLATGKLFF.

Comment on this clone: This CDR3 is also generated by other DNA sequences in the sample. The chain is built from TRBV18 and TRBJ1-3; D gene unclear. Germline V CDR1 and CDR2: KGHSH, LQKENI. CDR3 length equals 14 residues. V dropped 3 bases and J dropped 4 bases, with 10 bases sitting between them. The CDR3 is CASSPNSSGNTIYF. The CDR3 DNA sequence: TGTGCCAGCTCACCGAATAGCTCGGGAAACACCATATATTTT.

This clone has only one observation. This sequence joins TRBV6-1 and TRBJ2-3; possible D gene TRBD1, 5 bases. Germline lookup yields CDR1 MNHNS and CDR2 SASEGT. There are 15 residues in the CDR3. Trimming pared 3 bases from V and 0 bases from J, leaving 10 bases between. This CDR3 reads CASSETALSTDTQYF. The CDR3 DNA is TGTGCCAGCAGTGAGACAGCACTAAGCACAGATACGCAGTATTTT.

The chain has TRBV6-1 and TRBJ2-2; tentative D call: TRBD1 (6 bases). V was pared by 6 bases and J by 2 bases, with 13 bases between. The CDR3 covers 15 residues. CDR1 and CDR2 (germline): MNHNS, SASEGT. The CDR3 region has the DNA TGTGCCAGCAGCTCTAGGGGGACCAACACCGGGGAGCTGTTTTTT. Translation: CASSSRGTNTGELFF.